Shown below are 10 T cell receptor beta chains from a single sample sequenced in a study of shared clonotypes between healthy human individuals. The data were produced by immunoSEQ multiplex PCR, yet TCRdb's version contains in-frame clones alone and is incomplete. The repertoire includes approximately 1,500,000 clones, roughly 96% of them detected once, and approximately 1.1% sits in the top ten. Sequencing was carried out using naive CD4+ T cells sorted from blood. Subset described: CD45RA+ positively selected. These receptors came from a man aged 25 to 40 in good health.

This clone was seen only once. The CDR3 coding sequence is TGTGCCAGCAGCTTGGGCCCAGGGCTGAACTACGAGCAGTACTTC. Its translation is CASSLGPGLNYEQYF. The V gene is TRBV5-5, the J gene TRBJ2-7; tentative D call: TRBD1 (5 bases). Per the germline V gene, CDR1 is SGHKS and CDR2 is YYEKEE (reference sequence). Trimming took 0 bases from V and 3 from J, leaving 13 bases between them. This CDR3 is 15 amino acids long.

This chain connects TRBV2 to TRBJ1-2; D perhaps matches TRBD1 (5 bases). This CDR3 contains 13 residues. V lost 5 bases, J lost 4 bases, and 11 bases lay in between. CDR1 and CDR2 from the germline V gene are SNHLY and FYNNEI. In DNA form, the CDR3 reads TGTGCCAGCAGTCTGGACAAGTCCTATGGCTACACCTTC. Translation gives CASSLDKSYGYTF.

The V gene is TRBV7-9, the J gene TRBJ2-5; D gene uncertain. V gave up 4 bases and J gave up 6 bases, with 15 bases separating them. The CDR3 runs 14 residues. CDR1 is SEHNR and CDR2 is FQNEAQ in the germline V gene (reference sequence). This chain's CDR3 is CASSYSNPHQTQYF. The CDR3 DNA reads as TGTGCCAGCAGCTACTCCAACCCCCATCAGACCCAGTACTTC. The whole variable domain, filled in from reference TRBV7-9 and TRBJ2-5, reads DTGVSQNPRHKITKRGQNVTFRCDPISEHNRLYWYRQTLGQGPEFLTYFQNEAQLEKSRLLSDRFSAERPKGSFSTLEIQRTEQGDSAMYLCASSYSNPHQTQYFGPGTRLLVL.

The V call is TRBV30, the J call TRBJ1-2; a possible D gene is TRBD1 (6 bases). The CDR3 loop spans 13 amino acids. Germline-derived CDR1 and CDR2 are GTSNPN and SVGIG (reference sequence). V lost 2 bases and J 4 bases, leaving 11 bases between the germline ends. CDR3 in amino acids: CAWSTGTVYGYTF. CDR3 DNA sequence: TGTGCCTGGAGTACAGGGACGGTCTATGGCTACACCTTC.

Details on this clone: The sample holds other DNA sequences that translate to the same CDR3. The CDR3 sequence: CASSPLAGGYNEQFF. In nucleotides, the CDR3 is TGTGCCAGCAGTCCCCTCGCGGGAGGGTACAATGAGCAGTTCTTC. The chain recombines TRBV6-6 with TRBJ2-1, with 9 bases fitting TRBD2. Germline V CDR1 and CDR2: MNHNY, SVGAGI (reference sequence). This CDR3 is built from 15 residues. J gave up 4 bases and V 5 bases, and 6 bases lay outside the gene matches.

V and J are TRBV15 and TRBJ1-5; TRBD1 might be the D (6 bases). Germline V gives CDR1 LNHNV, CDR2 YYDKDF (reference sequence). V was pared by 0 bases and J by 9 bases, with 21 bases between. This CDR3 comprises 17 residues. CDR3 region: CATSRDRSSGVARPQHF. The CDR3 nucleotides are TGTGCCACCAGCAGAGATAGGAGTTCAGGGGTCGCTCGGCCCCAGCATTTT.

The chain recombines TRBV7-2 with TRBJ1-1, with D possibly being TRBD1 (5 bases). The CDR3 contains 15 residues. The V and J ends lost 0 bases and 5 bases respectively, with 13 bases between them. Per germline, CDR1 SGHTA and CDR2 FQGNSA. The CDR3 nucleotides read TGTGCCAGCAGCTTAGCGGCAGGGTTAGCGACTGAAGCTTTCTTT. It yields the protein CASSLAAGLATEAFF.

This rearrangement joins TRBV5-4 to TRBJ2-7, with TRBD1 matching over 9 bases. The J segment lost 4 bases and the V segment lost 3 bases, leaving 8 bases of the junction unmatched. CDR3 length: 15 amino acids. Germline V lookup: CDR1 SGHNT, CDR2 YYREEE (reference sequence). CDR3 region: CASSWTGTGSYEQYF. The CDR3 DNA sequence: TGTGCCAGCAGCTGGACCGGGACAGGGAGTTACGAGCAGTACTTC. The entire variable domain, with the rest obtained from reference TRBV5-4 and TRBJ2-7, is as follows: ETGVTQSPTHLIKTRGQQVTLRCSSQSGHNTVSWYQQALGQGPQFIFQYYREEENGRGNFPPRFSGLQFPNYSSELNVNALELDDSALYLCASSWTGTGSYEQYFGPGTRLTVT.

This chain joins TRBV7-9 and TRBJ1-4; D is perhaps TRBD1 (6 bases). V was cut by 3 bases and J by 5 bases, with 13 bases left in between. In germline, CDR1 is SEHNR, CDR2 FQNEAQ (reference sequence). The CDR3 covers 15 residues. In DNA form, the CDR3 reads TGTGCCAGCAGCTTCGAGTGGACAGAGAATGAAAAACTGTTTTTT. Its protein product is CASSFEWTENEKLFF.

The rearrangement uses TRBV2 and TRBJ1-5; D ambiguous. Between the trimmed V and J ends, which lost 5 bases and 5 bases, there was a span of 10 bases. Germline V gene lookup returns CDR1 SNHLY and CDR2 FYNNEI. CDR3 length: 13 residues. CDR3 bases: TGTGCCAGCAGTAATACGAAGGATCAGCCCCAGCATTTT. It is translated as CASSNTKDQPQHF.